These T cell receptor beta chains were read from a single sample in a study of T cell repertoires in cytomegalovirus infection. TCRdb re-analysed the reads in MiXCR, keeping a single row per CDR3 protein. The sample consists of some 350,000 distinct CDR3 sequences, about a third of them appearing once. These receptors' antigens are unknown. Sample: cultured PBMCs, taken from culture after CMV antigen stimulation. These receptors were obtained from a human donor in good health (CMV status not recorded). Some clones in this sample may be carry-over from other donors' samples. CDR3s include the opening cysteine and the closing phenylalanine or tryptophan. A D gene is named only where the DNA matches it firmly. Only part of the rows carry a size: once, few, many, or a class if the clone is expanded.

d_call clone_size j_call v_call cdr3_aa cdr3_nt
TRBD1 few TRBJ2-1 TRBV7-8 CASSSRQGRDLQLF TGTGCCAGCAGCTCCAGACAGGGTCGAGACCTTCAGCTCTTC
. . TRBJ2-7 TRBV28 CASSFNREQYF TGTGCCAGCAGTTTCAACAGAGAGCAGTACTTC
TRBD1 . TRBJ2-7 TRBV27 CASSLWDRGPYEQYF TGTGCCAGCAGTTTATGGGACAGGGGGCCCTACGAGCAGTACTTC
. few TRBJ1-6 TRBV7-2 CASSLGGYRNSPLHF TGTGCCAGCAGCTTAGGAGGATACCGTAATTCACCCCTCCACTTT
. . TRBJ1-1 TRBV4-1 CASSQSLLKNEAFF TGCGCCAGCAGCCAGAGTCTGCTCAAGAATGAAGCTTTCTTT
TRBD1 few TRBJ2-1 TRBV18 CASSPGQGGTFYNEQFF TGTGCCAGCTCACCGGGACAGGGGGGTACATTTTACAATGAGCAGTTCTTC
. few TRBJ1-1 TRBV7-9 CASRPIGTEAFF TGTGCCAGCAGACCGATAGGCACTGAAGCTTTCTTT
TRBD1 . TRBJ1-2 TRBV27 CASSLTGGINGYTF TGTGCCAGCAGTTTGACAGGGGGTATTAATGGCTACACCTTC
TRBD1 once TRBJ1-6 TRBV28 CASILTGLFNSPLHF TGTGCCAGCATCTTGACAGGGTTGTTTAATTCACCCCTCCACTTT
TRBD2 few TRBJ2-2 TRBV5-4 CASSSGLAGGTGELFF TGTGCCAGCAGCTCCGGACTAGCGGGAGGCACCGGGGAGCTGTTTTTT
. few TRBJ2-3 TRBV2 CASSERSDTQYF TGTGCCAGCAGTGAGCGCAGCGATACGCAGTATTTT
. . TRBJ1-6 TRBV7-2 CASSSQRTVNSPLHF TGTGCCAGCAGCTCCCAACGGACGGTCAATTCACCCCTCCACTTT
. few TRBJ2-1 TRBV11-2 CASSLSLADEQFF TGTGCCAGCAGCTTAAGTTTGGCGGACGAGCAGTTCTTC
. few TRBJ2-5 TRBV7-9 CASSRPPGAETQYF TGTGCCAGCAGCAGACCCCCGGGGGCAGAGACCCAGTACTTC
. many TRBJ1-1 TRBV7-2 CASSLGSSGAQTEAFF TGTGCCAGCAGCTTAGGGTCGAGTGGGGCGCAGACTGAAGCTTTCTTT
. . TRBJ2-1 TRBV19 CASSIVAGYKFNNEQFF TGTGCCAGTAGTATAGTTGCAGGCTATAAGTTCAACAATGAGCAGTTCTTC
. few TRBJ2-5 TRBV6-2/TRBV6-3 CASSRHRDQETQYF TGTGCCAGCAGCCGTCACAGGGACCAAGAGACCCAGTACTTC
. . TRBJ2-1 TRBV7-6 CASSLTQNEQFF TGTGCCAGCAGCTTAACACAGAATGAGCAGTTCTTC
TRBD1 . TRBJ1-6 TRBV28 CASQPTGGFSPLHF TGTGCCAGTCAACCGACAGGGGGCTTTTCACCCCTCCACTTT
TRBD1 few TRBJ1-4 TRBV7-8 CASSPGQGPVGKLFF TGTGCCAGCAGCCCTGGACAGGGCCCGGTTGGAAAACTGTTTTTT
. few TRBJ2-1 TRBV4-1 CASSQPRVGRTRNEQFF TGCGCCAGCAGCCAACCCCGGGTGGGCCGAACGAGGAATGAGCAGTTCTTC
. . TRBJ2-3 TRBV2 CASSGVASSTDTQYF TGTGCCAGCAGTGGAGTGGCTAGCAGCACAGATACGCAGTATTTT
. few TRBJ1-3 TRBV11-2 CASSTGDYSGNTIYF TGTGCCAGCAGCACCGGGGACTACTCTGGAAACACCATATATTTT
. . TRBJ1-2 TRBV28 CASSPRNFRYGYTF TGTGCCAGCAGCCCCAGGAACTTTCGGTATGGCTACACCTTC
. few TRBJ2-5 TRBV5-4 CASSLDLQAREETQYF TGTGCCAGCAGCTTGGACCTCCAGGCGCGCGAAGAGACCCAGTACTTC
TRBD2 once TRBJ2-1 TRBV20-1 CSVMSGRGEQFF TGCAGTGTAATGAGCGGGAGAGGTGAGCAGTTCTTC
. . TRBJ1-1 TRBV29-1 CSVVSGKGSTEAFF TGCAGCGTTGTGTCGGGAAAGGGATCCACTGAAGCTTTCTTT
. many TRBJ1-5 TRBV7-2 CASSFGGSGNQPQHF TGTGCCAGCAGCTTCGGGGGATCCGGCAATCAGCCCCAGCATTTT
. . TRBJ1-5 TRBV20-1 CSALPGETTQHF TGCAGTGCTCTGCCGGGCGAGACAACCCAGCATTTT
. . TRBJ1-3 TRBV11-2 CASSMLQGGGNTIYF TGTGCCAGCAGCATGCTACAGGGTGGTGGAAACACCATATATTTT
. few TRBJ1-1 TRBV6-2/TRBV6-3 CATRNGGTHEAFF TGTGCCACCAGGAACGGAGGGACCCACGAAGCTTTCTTT
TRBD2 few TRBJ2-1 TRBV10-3 CAIGLAGVENEQFF TGTGCCATAGGACTAGCGGGAGTCGAGAATGAGCAGTTCTTC
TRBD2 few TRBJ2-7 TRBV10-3 CAISGTSSSGGTYEQYF TGTGCCATCAGTGGGACTAGCAGCAGTGGGGGAACCTACGAGCAGTACTTC
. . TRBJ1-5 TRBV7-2 CASSLSVEQPQHF TGTGCCAGCAGCTTATCCGTTGAACAGCCCCAGCATTTT
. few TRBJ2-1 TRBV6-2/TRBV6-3 CASSLEGRFPYNEQFF TGTGCCAGCAGCCTGGAGGGGAGATTCCCCTACAATGAGCAGTTCTTC
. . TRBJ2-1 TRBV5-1 CASSLGASAHEQFF TGCGCCAGCAGCTTGGGGGCTAGCGCGCATGAGCAGTTCTTC
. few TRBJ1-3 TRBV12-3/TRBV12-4 CASSPGGPGNTIYF TGTGCCAGCAGTCCGGGGGGTCCTGGAAACACCATATATTTT
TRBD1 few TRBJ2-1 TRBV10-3 CAIRGDRGSDEQFF TGTGCCATCAGGGGGGACAGGGGGAGCGATGAGCAGTTCTTC
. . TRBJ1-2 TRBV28 CASSPIDNTQFNYGYTF TGTGCCAGCAGCCCAATCGACAACACCCAGTTTAACTATGGCTACACCTTC
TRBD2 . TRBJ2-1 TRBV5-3 CASSLTSGSYEQFF TGTGCCAGCAGCTTGACTAGCGGGAGCTATGAGCAGTTCTTC
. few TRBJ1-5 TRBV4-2 CASSPGYSGNQPQHF TGTGCCAGCAGCCCGGGCTACTCAGGCAATCAGCCCCAGCATTTT